The T cell receptor (beta chain) described here comes from a study of blood T cell repertoires in COVID-19. Sequencing used immunoSEQ multiplex PCR; TCRdb keeps in-frame clones, though not all of them. The sample holds around 69,000 clones; approximately 85% are singletons and the top ten take 20% to 25%. The sequence was obtained from a man aged 50 or older with acute or convalescent COVID-19. Sample: peripheral blood.

CDR3 sequence (DNA): TGTGCCAGCAGTGAAGCAGAGAATGAAAAACTGTTTTTT. Translating gives CASSEAENEKLFF. The chain uses TRBV2 and TRBJ1-4, with D unresolved. V lost 0 bases to trimming and J lost 5 bases, with 4 bases between them. The V gene's germline CDR1 is SNHLY and CDR2 FYNNEI. The CDR3 spans 13 residues.